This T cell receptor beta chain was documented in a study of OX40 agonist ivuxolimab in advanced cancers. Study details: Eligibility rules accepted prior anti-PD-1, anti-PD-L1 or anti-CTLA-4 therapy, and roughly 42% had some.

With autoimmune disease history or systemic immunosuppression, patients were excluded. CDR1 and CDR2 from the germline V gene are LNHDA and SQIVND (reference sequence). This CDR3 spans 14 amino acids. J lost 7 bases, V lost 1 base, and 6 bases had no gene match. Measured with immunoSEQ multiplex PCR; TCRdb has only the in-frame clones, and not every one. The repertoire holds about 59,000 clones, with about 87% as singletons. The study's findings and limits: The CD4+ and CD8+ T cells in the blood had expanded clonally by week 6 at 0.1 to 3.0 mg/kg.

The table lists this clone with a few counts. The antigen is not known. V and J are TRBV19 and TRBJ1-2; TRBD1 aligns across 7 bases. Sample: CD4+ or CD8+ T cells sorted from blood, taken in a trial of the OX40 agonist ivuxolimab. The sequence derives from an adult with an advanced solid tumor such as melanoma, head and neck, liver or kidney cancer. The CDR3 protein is CASSIGGGTTGYTF. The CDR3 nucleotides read TGTGCCAGTAGTATAGGAGGGGGCACCACTGGCTACACCTTC. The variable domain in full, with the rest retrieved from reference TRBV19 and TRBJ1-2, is DGGITQSPKYLFRKEGQNVTLSCEQNLNHDAMYWYRQDPGQGLRLIYYSQIVNDFQKGDIAEGYSVSREKKESFPLTVTSAQKNPTAFYLCASSIGGGTTGYTFGSGTRLTVV.